This T cell receptor (beta chain) came from a study of preoperative IRX-2 immunotherapy in early breast cancer. CDR3 size: 15 residues. Treatment of the sample: preoperative locoregional IRX-2 cytokine immunotherapy. Clones were read by immunoSEQ multiplex PCR, and TCRdb kept only the in-frame ones, dropping some. The repertoire consists of approximately 100,000 clones, with roughly 89% occurring once and the leading ten covering about 2.1%. The clonotype originates from a human donor with breast cancer. The rearrangement joins TRBV1 to TRBJ2-3; the DNA was not compared with TRBD2, the D call given in the table. TRBV1 is shown as a pseudogene. Sequenced here: tumor tissue, sampled after IRX-2 immunotherapy. The CDR3 protein is CASSWSGGASDTQYF. Written as DNA, the CDR3 is TGCGCCAGCAGCTGGAGCGGGGGGGCATCAGATACGCAGTATTTT.